Listed below are T cell receptor beta chains from one sample, sequenced in a study of early T cells in non-severe SARS-CoV-2 infection. One entry per CDR3 protein, called by TCRdb with MiXCR from the 5' RACE reads. The sample consists of 32,000 or so distinct CDR3 sequences, around 4.6% of them appearing once. Sequenced sample: whole blood. The receptors here all came from an adult who was a healthcare worker with PCR-confirmed SARS-CoV-2 infection or an uninfected control (not recorded which). The CDR3 runs from the conserved cysteine through the conserved F or W. The D gene is left open where the match is weak.

cdr3_aa: CASRTTGGFGQPQHF
d_call: TRBD1
v_call: TRBV28

cdr3_aa: CASSAEGLKNTGELFF
d_call: NA
v_call: TRBV7-2

cdr3_aa: CSARGPGSRAEQFF
d_call: NA
v_call: TRBV20-1

cdr3_aa: CASSSLTSGGYNEQFF
d_call: TRBD2
v_call: TRBV13

cdr3_aa: CASSKRAGRAKNIQYF
d_call: NA
v_call: TRBV21-1

cdr3_aa: CASSFGGDGTQHF
d_call: NA
v_call: TRBV11-2

cdr3_aa: CASSPPGGTEAFF
d_call: NA
v_call: TRBV18

cdr3_aa: CASSIGSTGRGSEAFF
d_call: TRBD1
v_call: TRBV7-9

cdr3_aa: CASSLRMGVPNTEAFF
d_call: NA
v_call: TRBV11-2

cdr3_aa: CASSTQDYGYTF
d_call: NA
v_call: TRBV7-8

cdr3_aa: CASSKQGYPSGANVLTF
d_call: TRBD1
v_call: TRBV6-1

cdr3_aa: CAIAAGGASMNTQYF
d_call: TRBD2
v_call: TRBV6-1

cdr3_aa: CASSPQGPNEKLFF
d_call: NA
v_call: TRBV18